One sample yielded the 24 T cell receptor beta chains listed below, sequenced in a study of vaccination and CD4 T cells after COVID-19 (dated by TCRdb to 2021 to 2024). Receptor amplification or capture employed PCR. Instrument on record: Illumina iSeq 100. DNA from cultured CD4+ T cells underwent TCR sequencing with the Oncomine TCR Beta short-read assay at the Johns Hopkins FTIC core. The public reads were run again by TCRdb, first through fastp at Q25 and then through MiXCR, and only productive beta chains were kept. Rows with one shared CDR3 protein collapse into an entry with the most common genes and DNA. The sample table shows nearly 15,000 distinct CDR3 sequences, and 53% are seen once. The ten largest account for roughly 4.2% of the sample. This specimen's treatment or condition label, interpreted: roughly 11-day PBMC culture with coronavirus spike peptide pools or control peptides (ViraFEST assay).

These receptors lack a known antigen. Sequencing was performed on CD4+ T cells from blood, cultured in vitro, taken before SARS-CoV-2 vaccination. Receptors were obtained from a human donor who had recovered from COVID-19.

The chain carries TRBV27 and TRBJ2-5, with 16 bases matching TRBD2. The germline V gene has CDR1 MNHEY and CDR2 SMNVEV (reference sequence). V shed 3 bases and J 6 bases; nucleotides not matched to a gene: 7. The CDR3 loop spans 17 amino acids. The CDR3 DNA reads as TGTGCCAGCAGTTTTTCCGGGACTAGCGGGGGGGCGAAGACCCAGTACTTC. This sequence encodes CASSFSGTSGGAKTQYF.

This clonotype was found a few times. The chain carries TRBV27 and TRBJ2-5; D perhaps matches TRBD1 (5 bases). Germline values: CDR1 MNHEY, CDR2 SMNVEV (reference sequence). The germline V and J ends were trimmed by 2 bases and 4 bases, with 11 bases remaining between them. This CDR3 has 14 amino acids. The CDR3 nucleotides read TGTGCCAGCAGTTTACGACAGTCTTCAGAGACCCAGTACTTC. It yields the protein CASSLRQSSETQYF.

This clonotype was recorded a few times. J is TRBJ1-1 and V is TRBV5-8; weak D call: TRBD1 (5 bases). There are 15 residues in the CDR3. Germline V CDR1 and CDR2: SGHTS, YDEGEE. Deletions cut 1 base from V and 3 bases from J, with 13 bases between. CDR3 in DNA: TGTGCCAGCAGCTTGTTGAGGGGCGCAGACACTGAAGCTTTCTTT. Residues: CASSLLRGADTEAFF.

The chain recombines TRBV29-1 with TRBJ2-3; D gene ambiguous. CDR1 is SQVTM and CDR2 is ANQGSEA in the germline V gene. Between the trimmed V and J ends, which lost 3 bases and 5 bases, there was a span of 12 bases. The CDR3 spans 13 residues. The CDR3 DNA is TGCAGCGTTGAGTCCCCTGGGAAAGATACGCAGTATTTT. Its translation: CSVESPGKDTQYF.

V and J are TRBV7-8 and TRBJ1-1; D uncertain. The CDR3 totals 14 residues. V was clipped by 0 bases and J by 7 bases, with 12 bases between them. Germline CDR1 and CDR2: SGHVS and FQNEAQ. CDR3 sequence (DNA): TGTGCCAGCAGCTTAGCGGAGACATCCGTTGAAGCTTTCTTT. As protein: CASSLAETSVEAFF.

The chain couples TRBV7-2 to TRBJ1-2; 9 bases map to TRBD1. Per the germline V gene, CDR1 is SGHTA and CDR2 is FQGNSA. J was trimmed by 4 bases and V by 4 bases; bases with no gene match: 10. This CDR3 contains 16 residues. CDR3 DNA: TGTGCCAGCAGCTCCTCCGGGACAGGGAGAATCTATGGCTACACCTTC. This translates into CASSSSGTGRIYGYTF.

This clonotype came up a few times. V gene TRBV7-2 combines with J gene TRBJ2-5; no firm D call. Germline-derived CDR1 and CDR2 are SGHTA and FQGNSA. Between the trimmed V and J ends, which lost 1 base and 4 bases, there was a span of 10 bases. This CDR3 comprises 14 residues. As DNA, the CDR3 is TGTGCCAGCAGCTTAGAAGTAATAGGAGAGACCCAGTACTTC. Protein product: CASSLEVIGETQYF.

The J gene is TRBJ2-1, the V gene TRBV20-1; D uncertain. There are 13 residues in the CDR3. V dropped 3 bases and J dropped 8 bases, with 14 bases sitting between them. Germline V lookup: CDR1 DFQATT, CDR2 SNEGSKA (reference sequence). The CDR3 nucleotides are TGCAGTGCTAGGGTCGGTTCTTCGGATGAGCAGTTCTTC. This gives the protein CSARVGSSDEQFF.

The chain combines TRBV20-1 with TRBJ1-2; possibly TRBD1 for D (6 bases). The CDR3 has 13 residues. V lost 1 base, J lost 8 bases, and 14 bases lay in between. CDR1 and CDR2 (germline): DFQATT, SNEGSKA (reference sequence). The CDR3 DNA is TGCAGTGCTAGAGTTCGGGGGGCGAACGGCTACACCTTC. This translates into CSARVRGANGYTF.

The chain combines TRBV7-3 with TRBJ2-1; D ambiguous. The V and J ends lost 0 bases and 8 bases respectively, with 8 bases between them. Germline V gene data show CDR1 as SGHTA and CDR2 as FQGTGA. The CDR3 runs to 13 residues. The chain's CDR3 is CASSLTGVHEQFF. CDR3 bases: TGTGCCAGCAGCTTAACTGGTGTTCATGAGCAGTTCTTC. The full variable domain, its missing parts supplied by reference TRBV7-3 and TRBJ2-1, is GAGVSQTPSNKVTEKGKYVELRCDPISGHTALYWYRQSLGQGPEFLIYFQGTGAADDSGLPNDRFFAVRPEGSVSTLKIQRTERGDSAVYLCASSLTGVHEQFFGPGTRLTVL.

The V call is TRBV19, the J call TRBJ1-1; TRBD1 agrees at 7 bases. The CDR3 has 13 residues. V trimming: 6 bases; J trimming: 5 bases; junction bases outside the gene matches: 6. Germline-derived CDR1 and CDR2 are LNHDA and SQIVND (reference sequence). The CDR3 coding sequence is TGTGCCAGTAGCCATGACAGGGAGACTGAAGCTTTCTTT. This encodes CASSHDRETEAFF. The whole variable domain, remainder taken from reference TRBV19 and TRBJ1-1, is DGGITQSPKYLFRKEGQNVTLSCEQNLNHDAMYWYRQDPGQGLRLIYYSQIVNDFQKGDIAEGYSVSREKKESFPLTVTSAQKNPTAFYLCASSHDRETEAFFGQGTRLTVV.

This clonotype was counted between two and nine times. V usage is TRBV7-9 and J usage is TRBJ2-7, with D hard to call. Germline assignment: CDR1 SEHNR and CDR2 FQNEAQ (reference sequence). Trimming took off 1 base at V and 3 bases at J, with 1 base between the two ends. The CDR3 sequence is 11 residues long. Here the CDR3 DNA reads TGTGCCAGCAGCTTAGACTACGAGCAGTACTTC. This codes for CASSLDYEQYF.

The V and J genes are TRBV19 and TRBJ1-5; perhaps TRBD1 as D (6 bases). The V end was cut by 5 bases, the J end by 2 bases, with 10 bases between. This CDR3 has 14 amino acids. Germline assignment: CDR1 LNHDA and CDR2 SQIVND (reference sequence). Here the CDR3 reads CASSVYRGNQPQHF. In DNA, the CDR3 is TGTGCCAGTAGTGTATACAGGGGCAATCAGCCCCAGCATTTT.

The chain employs TRBV20-1 and TRBJ2-7; 12 bases are a match to TRBD2. The CDR3 contains 15 residues. Per germline, CDR1 DFQATT and CDR2 SNEGSKA (reference sequence). V was clipped by 6 bases and J by 1 base; unmatched bases: 7. CDR3: CSAGLAGSRSYEQYF. CDR3 coding DNA: TGCAGTGCCGGACTAGCGGGAAGTCGGTCCTACGAGCAGTACTTC.

The chain uses TRBV19 and TRBJ2-5; a weak D match, TRBD1 (5 bases). The CDR3 consists of 15 residues. Trimming cost V 5 bases and J 1 base, with 14 bases left between them. Germline V gene sequence: CDR1 LNHDA, CDR2 SQIVND (reference sequence). The CDR3 bases are TGTGCCAGTAGTTCGGGCAGGGCCCCCCAAGAGACCCAGTACTTC. Protein product: CASSSGRAPQETQYF.

The chain uses TRBV2 and TRBJ2-7; D is ambiguous. Trimming removed 2 bases from V and 7 bases from J, with 6 bases in between. The CDR3 has 11 amino acids. Germline CDR1 reads SNHLY; CDR2 reads FYNNEI. The chain's CDR3 is CASSEILEQYF. Here the CDR3 DNA reads TGTGCCAGCAGTGAAATTCTGGAGCAGTACTTC.

The J gene is TRBJ2-7, the V gene TRBV7-2; D gene ambiguous. Looked up from germline, CDR1 is SGHTA and CDR2 is FQGNSA. Trimming removed 2 bases at V and 3 bases at J, with 23 bases between. The CDR3 is 18 residues long. The CDR3 DNA is TGTGCCAGCAGCTTATACCAGTCGGGCCCGAGTCAAATCTACGAGCAGTACTTC. Its protein product is CASSLYQSGPSQIYEQYF.

The rearrangement uses TRBV6-1 and TRBJ1-3; a possible D gene is TRBD1 (6 bases). CDR3 length: 16 amino acids. With 6 bases removed from V and 4 bases from J, the gap between germline ends came to 19 bases. Germline-derived CDR1 and CDR2 are MNHNS and SASEGT. As DNA, the CDR3 is TGTGCCAGCAGCCAGATTTTTTGGGGGCCCGGAAACACCATATATTTT. This translates into CASSQIFWGPGNTIYF.

The genes are TRBV7-9 and TRBJ2-3; D unresolved. The CDR3 is 14 amino acids. Per germline, CDR1 SEHNR and CDR2 FQNEAQ (reference sequence). V shed 1 base and J shed 1 base, with 6 bases lying between them. The CDR3 loop is CASSLELRTDTQYF. In DNA form, the CDR3 reads TGTGCCAGCAGCTTAGAGTTGCGCACAGATACGCAGTATTTT.

This clonotype has more than one count but fewer than ten. The CDR3 here is CSARDWDRASTDTQYF. The DNA for the CDR3 is TGCAGTGCTAGAGATTGGGACAGGGCTAGCACAGATACGCAGTATTTT. The rearrangement links TRBV20-1 to TRBJ2-3, with 9 bases matching TRBD1. V lost 0 bases and J lost 0; bases outside the gene matches: 4. Germline-derived CDR1 and CDR2 are DFQATT and SNEGSKA (reference sequence). The CDR3 runs 16 residues.

This clonotype was detected a few times. This rearrangement joins TRBV7-6 to TRBJ1-5, with D maybe TRBD1 (5 bases). CDR1 SGHVS and CDR2 FNYEAQ come from the germline V gene. The CDR3 covers 14 residues. V gave up 5 bases and J gave up 4 bases, with 12 bases separating them. The CDR3 here is CASSTGAINQPQHF. CDR3 coding DNA: TGTGCCAGCAGCACTGGGGCCATTAATCAGCCCCAGCATTTT.

The V gene is TRBV11-2, the J gene TRBJ1-5; D perhaps matches TRBD1 (6 bases). The CDR3 contains 15 residues. In germline, CDR1 is SGHAT, CDR2 FQNNGV. V shed 5 bases and J shed 3 bases, with 14 bases lying between them. This chain's CDR3 is CASSPGGTHNQPQHF. DNA of the CDR3: TGTGCCAGCAGCCCGGGCGGGACACACAATCAGCCCCAGCATTTT.

V is TRBV7-6 and J is TRBJ2-5, with a possible D match to TRBD2 (6 bases). The CDR3 spans 16 residues. Germline loops: CDR1 SGHVS, CDR2 FNYEAQ. Trimming stripped 0 bases from V and 0 bases from J, with 11 bases between. CDR3: CASSLAGLWYQETQYF. In DNA form, the CDR3 reads TGTGCCAGCAGCTTAGCGGGACTTTGGTACCAAGAGACCCAGTACTTC.

J is TRBJ2-1 and V is TRBV7-8; 8 bases fit TRBD2. Trimming removed 5 bases from V and 1 base from J; junction bases left unmatched: 4. There are 15 residues in the CDR3. Per germline, CDR1 SGHVS and CDR2 FQNEAQ. DNA for the CDR3: TGTGCCAGCAGCAAGGGCGGGGGGTCCTACAATGAGCAGTTCTTC. This gives the protein CASSKGGGSYNEQFF.